This entry concerns a single T cell receptor (beta chain). The record originates from a study of blood T cell repertoires in COVID-19. In the study overall: Specimens from acute and convalescent COVID-19 originated in the United States, Italy and Spain. Nucleic acid was either cDNA or gDNA, and it came from T cells, B-cell-depleted T cells, or PBMCs.

Per the original methods: Amplification of reference gene primers was used by the study to estimate nucleated cell counts. Sequencing was performed with immunoSEQ multiplex PCR; in TCRdb, only in-frame clones are kept and a portion is missing. V, J and clone size reflect that table, while D and trimming were determined from the DNA. The data hold around 63,000 clones, with around four fifths observed a single time. V lost 1 base to trimming and J lost 5 bases; unmatched junction nucleotides: 2. Germline CDR1 and CDR2: SGHRS and YFSETQ. The CDR3 covers 15 residues. The specimen was peripheral blood. The chain carries TRBV5-1 and TRBJ2-1, with TRBD2 matching over 11 bases. The clonotype comes from a woman aged 70-85 years with acute or convalescent COVID-19. As DNA, the CDR3 is TGCGCCAGCAGCTTGCCTAGCGGGGGGAACAATGAGCAGTTCTTC. Its translation is CASSLPSGGNNEQFF.